The T cell receptor (beta chain) under discussion was sequenced for a study of blood T cell repertoires in COVID-19. Study-wide background: T cells, B-cell-depleted T cells, or PBMCs provided the cDNA or gDNA that served as material.

Authors' analysis steps: Estimation of nucleated cell counts relied on the amplification of reference gene primers. Measured with immunoSEQ multiplex PCR; TCRdb has only the in-frame clones, and not every one. V and J calls and clone size are those listed in that table; D and trimming were worked out from the DNA. The sample records fewer than 400,000 clones, about nine tenths being singletons. Those enrolled, adults aged roughly 18 to 100 years, came from under 25 US areas. The study counted Cohort 3 donors as recovered given two negative PCRs, clearance, or symptom resolution. This clonotype was sampled from a young man who had recovered from COVID-19. The specimen sequenced was PBMCs or T cells enriched from blood (not recorded which).

The CDR3 is CASSPNPGQGGYTEAFF. DNA of the CDR3: TGTGCCAGCAGCCCCAACCCGGGCCAGGGAGGGTACACTGAAGCTTTCTTT. The genes are TRBV9 and TRBJ1-1; perhaps TRBD1 as D (5 bases). V was cut by 4 bases and J by 3 bases, with 22 bases left in between. CDR3 length equals 17 residues. Germline V gives CDR1 SGDLS, CDR2 YYNGEE.